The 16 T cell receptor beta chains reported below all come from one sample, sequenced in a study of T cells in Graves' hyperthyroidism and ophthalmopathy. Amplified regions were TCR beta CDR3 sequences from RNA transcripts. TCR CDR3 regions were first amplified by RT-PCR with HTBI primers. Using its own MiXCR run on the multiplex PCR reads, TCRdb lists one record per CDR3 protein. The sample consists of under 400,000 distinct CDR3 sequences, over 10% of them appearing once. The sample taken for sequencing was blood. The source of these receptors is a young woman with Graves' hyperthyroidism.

The CDR3 region is CATSKTVSSVGGYTF. Written as DNA, the CDR3 is TGTGCCACCAGCAAGACAGTTAGCAGTGTTGGCGGCTACACCTTC. The J gene is TRBJ1-2, the V gene TRBV15; D might be TRBD1 (5 bases). Germline CDR1 reads LNHNV; CDR2 reads YYDKDF (reference sequence). This CDR3 is built from 15 residues. Trimming removed 4 bases at V and 8 bases at J, with 20 bases between. Full variable domain (outside the CDR3, taken from reference TRBV15 and TRBJ1-2): DAMVIQNPRYQVTQFGKPVTLSCSQTLNHNVMYWYQQKSSQAPKLLFHYYDKDFNNEADTPDNFQSRRPNTSFCFLDIRSPGLGDTAMYLCATSKTVSSVGGYTFGSGTRLTVV.

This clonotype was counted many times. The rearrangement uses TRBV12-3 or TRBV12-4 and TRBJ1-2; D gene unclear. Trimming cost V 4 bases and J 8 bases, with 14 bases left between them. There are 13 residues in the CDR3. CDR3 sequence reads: CASSSTYGRGYTF. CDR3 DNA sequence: TGTGCCAGCAGTTCTACTTACGGACGCGGCTACACCTTC.

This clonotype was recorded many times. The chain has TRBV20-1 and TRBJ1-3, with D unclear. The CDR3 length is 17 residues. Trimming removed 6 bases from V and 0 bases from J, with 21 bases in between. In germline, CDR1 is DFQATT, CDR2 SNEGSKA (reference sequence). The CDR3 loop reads CSATTGGILSSGNTIYF. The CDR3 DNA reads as TGCAGTGCCACGACGGGCGGAATTTTGAGCTCTGGAAACACCATATATTTT.

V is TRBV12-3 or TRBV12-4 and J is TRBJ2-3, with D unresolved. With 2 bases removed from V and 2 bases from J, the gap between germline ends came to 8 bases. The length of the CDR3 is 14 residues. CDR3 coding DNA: TGTGCCAGCAGTTTAAGTCCCCTCACAGATACGCAGTATTTT. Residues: CASSLSPLTDTQYF.

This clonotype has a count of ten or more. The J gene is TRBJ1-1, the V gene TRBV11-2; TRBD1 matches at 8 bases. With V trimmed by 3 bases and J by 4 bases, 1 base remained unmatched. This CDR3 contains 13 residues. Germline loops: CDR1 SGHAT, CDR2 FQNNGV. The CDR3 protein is CASSFGQGTEAFF. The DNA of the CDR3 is TGTGCCAGCAGCTTTGGACAGGGCACTGAAGCTTTCTTT.

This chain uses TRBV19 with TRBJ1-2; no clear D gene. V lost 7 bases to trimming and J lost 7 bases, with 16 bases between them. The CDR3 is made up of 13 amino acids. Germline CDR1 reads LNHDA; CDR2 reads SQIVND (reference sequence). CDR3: CASKRDTGCGYTF. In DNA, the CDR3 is TGTGCCAGTAAAAGAGACACGGGCTGTGGCTACACCTTC.

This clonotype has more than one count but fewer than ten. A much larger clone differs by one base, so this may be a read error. CDR3 DNA: TGTGCCAGCGCAGGTCAGGGGGCTGGCAATCAGCCCCAGCATTTT. Translation gives CASAGQGAGNQPQHF. The chain carries TRBV7-9 and TRBJ1-5, with 8 positions matching TRBD1. Germline V lookup: CDR1 SEHNR, CDR2 FQNEAQ (reference sequence). Germline trimming cut 8 bases from V and 2 bases from J; bases unmatched to any gene: 8. The CDR3 has 15 amino acids.

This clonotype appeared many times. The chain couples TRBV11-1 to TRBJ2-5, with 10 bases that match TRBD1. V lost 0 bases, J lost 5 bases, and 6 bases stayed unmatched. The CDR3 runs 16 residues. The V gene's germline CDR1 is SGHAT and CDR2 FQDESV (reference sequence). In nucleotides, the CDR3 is TGTGCCAGCAGCTTAGCCGGGACAGGGGCGTGGGAGACCCAGTACTTC. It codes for CASSLAGTGAWETQYF.

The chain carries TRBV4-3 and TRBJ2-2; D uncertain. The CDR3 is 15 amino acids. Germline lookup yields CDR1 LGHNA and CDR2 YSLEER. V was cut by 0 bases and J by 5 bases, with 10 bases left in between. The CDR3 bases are TGCGCCAGCAGCCAAGATGGCGGAAGGACCGGGGAGCTGTTTTTT. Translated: CASSQDGGRTGELFF.

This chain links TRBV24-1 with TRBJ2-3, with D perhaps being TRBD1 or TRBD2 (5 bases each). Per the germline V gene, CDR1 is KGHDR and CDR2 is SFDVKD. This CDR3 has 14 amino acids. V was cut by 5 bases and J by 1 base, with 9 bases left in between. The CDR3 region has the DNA TGTGCCACCAGTGTCGGGACGGGCACAGATACGCAGTATTTT. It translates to CATSVGTGTDTQYF.

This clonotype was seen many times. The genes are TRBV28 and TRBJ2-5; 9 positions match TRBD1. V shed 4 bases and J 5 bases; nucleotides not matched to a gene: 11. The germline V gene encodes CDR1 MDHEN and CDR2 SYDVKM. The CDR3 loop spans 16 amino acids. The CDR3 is CASSSAGTGKWETQYF. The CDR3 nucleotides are TGTGCCAGCAGTTCCGCCGGGACAGGGAAATGGGAGACCCAGTACTTC. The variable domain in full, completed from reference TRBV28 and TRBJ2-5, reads DVKVTQSSRYLVKRTGEKVFLECVQDMDHENMFWYRQDPGLGLRLIYFSYDVKMKEKGDIPEGYSVSREKKERFSLILESASTNQTSMYLCASSSAGTGKWETQYFGPGTRLLVL.

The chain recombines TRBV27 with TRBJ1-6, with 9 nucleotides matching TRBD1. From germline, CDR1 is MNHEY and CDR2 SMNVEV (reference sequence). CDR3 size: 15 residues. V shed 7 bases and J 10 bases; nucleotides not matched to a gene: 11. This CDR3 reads CASIQPGQGSSPLHF. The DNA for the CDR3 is TGTGCCAGCATCCAACCGGGACAGGGATCCTCACCCCTCCACTTT.

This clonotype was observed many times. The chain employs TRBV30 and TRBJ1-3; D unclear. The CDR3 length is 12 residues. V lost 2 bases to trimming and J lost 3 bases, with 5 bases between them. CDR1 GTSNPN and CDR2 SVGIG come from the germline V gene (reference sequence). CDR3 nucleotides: TGTGCCTGGAGTCTAGATGGAAACACCATATATTTT. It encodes CAWSLDGNTIYF. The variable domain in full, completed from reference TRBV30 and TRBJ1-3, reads SQTIHQWPATLVQPVGSPLSLECTVEGTSNPNLYWYRQAAGRGLQLLFYSVGIGQISSEVPQNLSASRPQDRQFILSSKKLLLSDSGFYLCAWSLDGNTIYFGEGSWLTVV.

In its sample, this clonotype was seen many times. The CDR3 sequence is CASTGQETQYF. In DNA form, the CDR3 reads TGTGCCAGCACAGGACAAGAGACCCAGTACTTC. The V gene is TRBV2, the J gene TRBJ2-5; D ambiguous. Germline lookup yields CDR1 SNHLY and CDR2 FYNNEI. The ends were cut back, 7 bases at V and 2 bases at J, with 5 bases in the middle. CDR3 size: 11 residues.

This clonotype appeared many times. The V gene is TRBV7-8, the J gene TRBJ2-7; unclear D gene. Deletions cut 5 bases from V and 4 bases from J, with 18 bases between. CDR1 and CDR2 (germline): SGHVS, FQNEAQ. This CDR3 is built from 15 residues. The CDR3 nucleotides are TGTGCCAGCAGCCCCTCTCAAAGGGTTGGGTACGAGCAGTACTTC. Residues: CASSPSQRVGYEQYF.

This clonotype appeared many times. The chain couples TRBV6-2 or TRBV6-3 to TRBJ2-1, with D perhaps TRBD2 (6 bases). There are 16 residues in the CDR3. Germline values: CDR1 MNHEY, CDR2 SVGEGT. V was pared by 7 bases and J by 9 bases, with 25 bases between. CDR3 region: CASTTRAGLDFGEQFF. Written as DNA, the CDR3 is TGTGCCAGCACCACGCGCGCGGGACTGGATTTTGGTGAGCAGTTCTTC.